A selection of T cell receptor beta chains follows, all from one sample in a study of post-analysis software for immune sequencing data. TCRdb re-derived calls from the PCR reads in MiXCR, one entry per CDR3 protein. The data contain under 200,000 distinct CDR3 sequences, around 36% of them singletons. This material consisted of blood, taken after autologous hematopoietic stem cell transplantation. The receptors were sampled from a girl between 5 and 17 years old with multiple sclerosis. Each CDR3 is given with its conserved first and last residue. The order of the fields is J gene, clone size, D gene, V gene, CDR3 protein, CDR3 DNA. The D gene is left open where the match is weak. Not every row has a clone size; where given, it reads once, few, many or a size class.

TRBJ2-7 many . TRBV29-1 CSVVGTPRGEQYF TGCAGCGTTGTAGGGACACCCAGGGGCGAGCAGTACTTC
TRBJ2-1 . . TRBV29-1 CSVAPLGPRGNEQFF TGCAGCGTTGCTCCCCTGGGGCCACGGGGCAATGAGCAGTTCTTC
TRBJ1-1 once . TRBV2 CASREYRSEGTEAFF TGTGCCAGCAGGGAATACAGGTCAGAGGGCACTGAAGCTTTCTTT
TRBJ2-7 . TRBD2 TRBV7-2 CASSPGRGGYSYEQYF TGTGCCAGCAGCCCAGGACGGGGGGGCTACTCCTACGAGCAGTACTTC
TRBJ2-1 . TRBD2 TRBV20-1 CSVTSGSYELFF TGCAGTGTGACTAGCGGGAGCTATGAGCTGTTCTTC
TRBJ2-5 many . TRBV24-1 CATQTPGQETQYF TGTGCCACCCAAACACCAGGACAAGAGACCCAGTACTTC
TRBJ1-5 . . TRBV20-1 CSAPPQGGNQPQHF TGCAGTGCTCCCCCACAGGGAGGCAATCAGCCCCAGCATTTT
TRBJ2-5 many TRBD1 TRBV7-2 CASSPDRRQETQYF TGTGCCAGCAGCCCGGACAGGCGACAAGAGACCCAGTACTTC
TRBJ1-6 few . TRBV27 CASGPPLHF TGTGCCAGCGGCCCACCCCTCCACTTT
TRBJ2-3 . . TRBV20-1 CSARVVVGTDTQYF TGCAGTGCTAGAGTAGTTGTCGGCACAGATACGCAGTATTTT
TRBJ2-1 few . TRBV5-1 CASSSGLSSYNEQFF TGCGCCAGCAGCTCTGGACTTTCTTCCTACAATGAGCAGTTCTTC
TRBJ2-4 . . TRBV6-1 CASSEPDTVDIQYF TGTGCCAGCAGTGAACCGGACACTGTGGACATTCAGTACTTC
TRBJ2-7 few . TRBV27 CASSLSGRNYEQYF TGTGCCAGCAGTTTATCGGGACGGAACTACGAGCAGTACTTC
TRBJ1-1 . . TRBV7-3 CASSLRAGSTEAFF TGTGCCAGCAGCTTAAGGGCAGGGAGCACTGAAGCTTTCTTT
TRBJ2-6 . . TRBV6-1 CASSEAPGPGANVLTF TGTGCCAGCAGTGAAGCCCCGGGACCTGGGGCCAACGTCCTGACTTTC
TRBJ2-5 . . TRBV30 CAWSVASPWGETQYF TGTGCCTGGAGTGTGGCTAGCCCCTGGGGCGAGACCCAGTACTTC
TRBJ2-2 . TRBD2 TRBV9 CASSARTSGVAGELFF TGTGCCAGCAGCGCAAGGACTAGCGGGGTAGCCGGGGAGCTGTTTTTT
TRBJ2-5 . TRBD2 TRBV11-2 CASSVSSGRGETQYF TGTGCCAGCAGCGTGAGTAGCGGGAGAGGAGAGACCCAGTACTTC
TRBJ2-5 . TRBD2 TRBV20-1 CSADTSGKGETQYF TGCAGTGCTGATACTAGCGGGAAGGGTGAGACCCAGTACTTC
TRBJ2-5 . . TRBV11-2 CASSLDGGMTETQYF TGTGCCAGCAGCTTAGATGGGGGGATGACGGAGACCCAGTACTTC
TRBJ2-5 . TRBD2 TRBV7-6 CVSSLGLAGGVETQYF TGTGTCAGCAGCCTTGGACTAGCGGGAGGAGTAGAGACCCAGTACTTC
TRBJ1-1 . . TRBV27 CASSLDSAGNTEAFF TGTGCCAGCAGTTTGGACAGTGCGGGGAACACTGAAGCTTTCTTT
TRBJ2-5 . TRBD2 TRBV15 CATRNGGTGETQYF TGTGCCACCAGAAACGGGGGGACGGGGGAGACCCAGTACTTC
TRBJ2-7 few . TRBV5-6 CASSSRGLTYEQYF TGTGCCAGCAGCTCCCGGGGGTTAACCTACGAGCAGTACTTC
TRBJ2-1 . TRBD2 TRBV11-1 CASSSGLAGGWYNEQFF TGTGCCAGCAGCTCGGGACTAGCGGGAGGTTGGTACAATGAGCAGTTCTTC
TRBJ2-7 few . TRBV20-1 CSAARDGAYEQYF TGCAGTGCCGCGCGGGACGGAGCCTACGAGCAGTACTTC
TRBJ2-3 many . TRBV4-2 CASSQEVSSATDTQYF TGTGCCAGCAGCCAAGAAGTATCTAGCGCCACAGATACGCAGTATTTT
TRBJ1-1 . . TRBV5-7 CASSRGAVNTEAFF TGTGCCAGCAGCCGTGGGGCGGTGAACACTGAAGCTTTCTTT
TRBJ2-4 few TRBD2 TRBV7-9 CASSSPDGLAGGDIQYF TGTGCCAGCAGCTCCCCCGACGGGCTAGCGGGTGGGGACATTCAGTACTTC
TRBJ2-3 few TRBD2 TRBV24-1 CATSDPGTSGRGDTQYF TGTGCCACCAGTGATCCCGGGACTAGCGGGAGGGGAGATACGCAGTATTTT
TRBJ1-2 . . TRBV9 CASSGAQNYGYTF TGTGCCAGCAGCGGGGCACAGAACTATGGCTACACCTTC
TRBJ1-6 . . TRBV20-1 CSARGFSYNSPLHF TGCAGTGCTAGAGGGTTTTCCTATAATTCACCCCTCCACTTT
TRBJ2-5 . TRBD2 TRBV9 CASSVDGRVGETQYF TGTGCCAGCAGCGTAGACGGGAGGGTCGGAGAGACCCAGTACTTC
TRBJ2-3 few . TRBV29-1 CSSTGQGRADTQYF TGCAGCTCAACAGGGCAGGGTAGGGCAGATACGCAGTATTTT
TRBJ1-5 few . TRBV12-3/TRBV12-4 CASSLGDNSNQPQHF TGTGCCAGCAGTTTGGGGGATAATAGCAATCAGCCCCAGCATTTT
TRBJ1-1 few . TRBV6-2/TRBV6-3 CASSSLDDLNTEAFF TGTGCCAGCAGCTCGTTAGATGACTTGAACACTGAAGCTTTCTTT
TRBJ2-7 . . TRBV11-3 CASSLDLSYEQYF TGTGCCAGCAGCTTAGATCTGAGTTACGAGCAGTACTTC
TRBJ2-7 . TRBD1 TRBV29-1 CSVSDRVHEQYF TGCAGCGTATCCGACAGGGTACACGAGCAGTACTTC
TRBJ1-1 . TRBD1 TRBV5-6 CASSSTGAWDTEAFF TGTGCCAGCAGCTCGACAGGGGCGTGGGACACTGAAGCTTTCTTT
TRBJ2-7 few TRBD2 TRBV10-2 CASSDPGTNRYEQYF TGCGCCAGCAGTGACCCCGGGACTAATCGCTACGAGCAGTACTTC
TRBJ2-1 . . TRBV6-2/TRBV6-3 CASSCSTSSHEQFF TGTGCCAGCAGTTGCTCGACTTCTAGCCATGAGCAGTTCTTC
TRBJ2-5 few TRBD2 TRBV3-1 CASSRTSGQETQYF TGTGCCAGCAGCCGGACTAGCGGCCAAGAGACCCAGTACTTC
TRBJ2-7 . . TRBV21-1 CASSKSGTGPREQYF TGTGCCAGCAGCAAATCTGGGACAGGGCCTCGCGAGCAGTACTTC
TRBJ2-3 few TRBD2 TRBV5-1 CASNRGGADTQYF TGCGCCAGCAACCGGGGGGGCGCAGATACGCAGTATTTT
TRBJ1-5 . . TRBV6-1 CASIATENQPQHF TGTGCCAGCATCGCGACAGAGAATCAGCCCCAGCATTTT
TRBJ2-3 few . TRBV9 CASSVDQRGTDTQYF TGTGCCAGCAGCGTAGACCAGAGGGGCACAGATACGCAGTATTTT
TRBJ2-5 few TRBD2 TRBV28 CASSSLSYEGGAETQYF TGTGCCAGCAGTTCTCTTTCCTATGAGGGAGGGGCGGAGACCCAGTACTTC
TRBJ2-7 few . TRBV5-1 CASSLSQPPNEQYF TGCGCCAGCAGCTTGTCGCAGCCACCCAATGAGCAGTACTTC
TRBJ2-1 . . TRBV7-2 CASSYDSQGYNEQFF TGTGCCAGCAGCTATGATTCGCAGGGGTACAATGAGCAGTTCTTC
TRBJ2-3 . . TRBV7-2 CASSSTTGASTDTQYF TGTGCCAGCAGCTCAACGACAGGAGCTAGCACAGATACGCAGTATTTT
TRBJ1-1 few . TRBV11-2 CASKPTGTDGITDAFF TGTGCCAGCAAACCGACAGGCACGGATGGGATAACGGATGCTTTCTTT